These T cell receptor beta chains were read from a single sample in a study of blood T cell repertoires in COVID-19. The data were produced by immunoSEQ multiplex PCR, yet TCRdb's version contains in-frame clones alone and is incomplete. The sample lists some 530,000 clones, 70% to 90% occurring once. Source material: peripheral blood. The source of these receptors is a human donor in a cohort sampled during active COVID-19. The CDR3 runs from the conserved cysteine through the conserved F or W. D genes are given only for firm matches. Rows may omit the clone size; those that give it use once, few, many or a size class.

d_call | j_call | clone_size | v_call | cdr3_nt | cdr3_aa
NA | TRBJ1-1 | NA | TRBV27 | TGTGCCAGCAGGTCGACGGGGAGGACTGAAGCTTTCTTT | CASRSTGRTEAFF
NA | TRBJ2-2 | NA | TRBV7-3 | TGTGCCAGCAGCTGGGCGCGGGGCTCCGGGGAGCTGTTTTTT | CASSWARGSGELFF
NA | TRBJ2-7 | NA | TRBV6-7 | TGTGCCAGCAGTTACTCTCATCCCCGGACTAAGGGAGAGGGATACGAGCAGTACTTC | CASSYSHPRTKGEGYEQYF
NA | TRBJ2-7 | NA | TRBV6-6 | TGTGCCAGCAGTTACTCCCCCCAGCAGGTCTCCTACGAGCAGTACTTC | CASSYSPQQVSYEQYF
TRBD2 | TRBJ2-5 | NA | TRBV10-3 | TGTGCCACCCGGACTAGCTTAACCGAGACCCAGTACTTC | CATRTSLTETQYF
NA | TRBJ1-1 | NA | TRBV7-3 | TGTGCCAGCAGCCTAGTGAAGAACACTGAAGCTTTCTTT | CASSLVKNTEAFF
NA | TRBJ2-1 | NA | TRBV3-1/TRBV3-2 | TGTGCCAGCAGCCAAGTCCGTATTATCAATGAGCAGTTCTTC | CASSQVRIINEQFF
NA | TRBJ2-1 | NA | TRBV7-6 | TGTGCCAGCAGCTATCAGGGAAATGAGCAGTTCTTC | CASSYQGNEQFF
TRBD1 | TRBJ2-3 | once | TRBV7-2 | TGTGCCAGCAGCCAAGGACAGGGAGTAGCTGCAGATACGCAGTATTTT | CASSQGQGVAADTQYF
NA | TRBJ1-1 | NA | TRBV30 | TGTGCCTGGAGTGGGCGGACTGAAGCTTTCTTT | CAWSGRTEAFF
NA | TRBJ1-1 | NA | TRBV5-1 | TGCGCCAGCAGCTTGGATCAGGGGTGGGAAATTCCCTCTGAAGCTTTCTTT | CASSLDQGWEIPSEAFF
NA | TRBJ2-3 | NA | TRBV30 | TGTGCCTGGAGCCCCGACATACTAGATACGCAGTATTTT | CAWSPDILDTQYF
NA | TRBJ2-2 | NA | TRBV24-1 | TGTGCCACCAGTGATTACGCTGAGCGTTACACCGGGGAGCTGTTTTTT | CATSDYAERYTGELFF
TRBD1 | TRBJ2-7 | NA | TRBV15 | TGTGCCACCAGCATCACAGGGGGCTACGAGCAGTACTTC | CATSITGGYEQYF
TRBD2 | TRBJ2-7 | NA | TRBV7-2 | TGTGCCAGCAGCTTCCGGGGTGGCGGGAGTTACGAGCAGTACTTC | CASSFRGGGSYEQYF
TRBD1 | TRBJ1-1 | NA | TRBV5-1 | TGCGCCAGCAGCCCGACACAGGGGGCAGGGGCTTTCTTT | CASSPTQGAGAFF
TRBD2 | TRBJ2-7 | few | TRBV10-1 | TGCGCCAGCACCCAATTGGGACTAGCGGATCGAGACGTTGGGAGCGAGCAGTACTTC | CASTQLGLADRDVGSEQYF
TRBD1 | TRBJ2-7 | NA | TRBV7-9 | TGTGCCAGCACCGGGACAGGCTACGAGCAGTACTTC | CASTGTGYEQYF
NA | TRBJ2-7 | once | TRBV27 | TGTGCCAGCAGTCCCCGCAGGGGGGCCTACGAGCAGTACTTC | CASSPRRGAYEQYF
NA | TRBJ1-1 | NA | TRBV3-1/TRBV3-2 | TGTGCCAGCAGCCAGTTAGGGGGCACTGAAGCTTTCTTT | CASSQLGGTEAFF
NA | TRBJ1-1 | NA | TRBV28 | TGTGCCAGCAGTCTGACTAGGGGTGGCAGAGAAGCTTTCTTT | CASSLTRGGREAFF
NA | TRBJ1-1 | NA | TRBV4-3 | TGCGCCAGCAGCCAATGGATGCTAGGTGGAGACAACACTGAAGCTTTCTTT | CASSQWMLGGDNTEAFF
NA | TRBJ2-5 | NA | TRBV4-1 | TGCGCCAGGCGCTTCAAGAGGTCGGGGGTGACCCAGTACTTC | CARRFKRSGVTQYF
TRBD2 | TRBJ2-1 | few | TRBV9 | TGTGCCAGCAGCGTAGAACCATCCCCGGGAGGGCGCGATGAGCAGTTCTTC | CASSVEPSPGGRDEQFF
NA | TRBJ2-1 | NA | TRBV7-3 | TGTGCCAGCAGCTTTACAGGAGATGCCTACAATGAGCAGTTCTTC | CASSFTGDAYNEQFF
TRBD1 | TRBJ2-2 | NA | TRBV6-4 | TGTGCCAGCACTTTTACAGGGGGATCTAACACCGGGGAGCTGTTTTTT | CASTFTGGSNTGELFF
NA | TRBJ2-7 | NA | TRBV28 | TGTGCCAGCGGTAAAGGGGGAATTCAGTACTTC | CASGKGGIQYF
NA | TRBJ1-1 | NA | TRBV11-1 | TGTGCCAGCAGCCCTCGTTCTACTGAAGCTTTCTTT | CASSPRSTEAFF
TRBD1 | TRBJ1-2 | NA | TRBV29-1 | TGCAGCGTTGAAGCATTTAGACAGGGCTTAGATGGCTACACCTTC | CSVEAFRQGLDGYTF
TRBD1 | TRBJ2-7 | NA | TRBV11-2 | TGTGCCAGCAGCATTCGGACAGGGTCCTACGAGCAGTACTTC | CASSIRTGSYEQYF
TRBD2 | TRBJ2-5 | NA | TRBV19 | TGTGCCAGTAGCAGCGGGAGGTTGGGAGAGACCCAGTACTTC | CASSSGRLGETQYF
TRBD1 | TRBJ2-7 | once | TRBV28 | TGTGCCAGCAGTTGGTCAGGGGGCGGCGAGCAGTACTTC | CASSWSGGGEQYF
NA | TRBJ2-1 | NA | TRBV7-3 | TGTGCCAGCAGCTTCGGGAGAGCGTCCTACAATGAGCAGTTCTTC | CASSFGRASYNEQFF
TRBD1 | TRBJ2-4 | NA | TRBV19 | TGTGCCAGTAGTACGGACAGGGCCCGTTACTTC | CASSTDRARYF
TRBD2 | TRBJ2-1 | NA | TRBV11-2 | TGTGCCAGCAGCTTCTCACTAGCGGGAGAACAGTTCTTC | CASSFSLAGEQFF
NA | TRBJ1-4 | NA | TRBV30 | TGTGCCTGGAGTGGTCAGGGGTACAATGAAAAACTGTTTTTT | CAWSGQGYNEKLFF
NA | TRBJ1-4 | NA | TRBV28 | TGTGCCACCCGATGGGGCTGGAATGAAAAACTGTTTTTT | CATRWGWNEKLFF
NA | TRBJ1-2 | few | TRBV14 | TGTGCCAGCAGCCAAGATATCGCTAACTATGGCTACACCTTC | CASSQDIANYGYTF
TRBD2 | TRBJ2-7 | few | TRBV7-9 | TGTGCCAGCAGCTTAGCGCCCCTAGCGGGAGGGAACGAGCAGTACTTC | CASSLAPLAGGNEQYF
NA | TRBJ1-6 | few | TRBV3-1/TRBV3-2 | TGTGCCAGCAGCCGAGGAGGGTCCAATTCACCCCTCCACTTT | CASSRGGSNSPLHF
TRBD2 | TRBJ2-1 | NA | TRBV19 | TGTGCCAGTACCTGGGGACTAGCGGATGAGCAGTTCTTC | CASTWGLADEQFF
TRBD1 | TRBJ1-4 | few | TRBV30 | TGTGCCTCCTCGGACAGGGAAGAAAAACTGTTTTTT | CASSDREEKLFF
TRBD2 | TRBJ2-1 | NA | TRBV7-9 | TGTGCCAGCAGTCCGCGACTAGCGGACCCCCGGAATGAGCAGTTCTTC | CASSPRLADPRNEQFF
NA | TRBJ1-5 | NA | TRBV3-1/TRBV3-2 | TGTGCCAGCAGCCGCAGTTATAATAGCAATCAGCCCCAGCATTTT | CASSRSYNSNQPQHF
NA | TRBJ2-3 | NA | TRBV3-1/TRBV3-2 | TGTGCCAGCAGCCCAATTATCGCGGGGTGGAGCACAGATACGCAGTATTTT | CASSPIIAGWSTDTQYF
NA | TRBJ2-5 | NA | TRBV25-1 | TGTGCCAGCAGTGAGGATTTGGGGGCCCTCCAAGAGACCCAGTACTTC | CASSEDLGALQETQYF
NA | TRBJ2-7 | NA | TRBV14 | TGTGCCAGCAGCCAAGAACAACCCTTCGACGAGCAGTACTTC | CASSQEQPFDEQYF
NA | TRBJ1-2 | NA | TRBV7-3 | TGTGCCAGCAGCTTAACGACAGACTTTGGCTACACCTTC | CASSLTTDFGYTF
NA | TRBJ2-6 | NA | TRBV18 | TGTGCCAGCTCACCCGGGTCCCCAGGGACTGGGGCCAACGTCCTGACTTTC | CASSPGSPGTGANVLTF
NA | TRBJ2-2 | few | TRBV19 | TGTGCCAGTAGTATGCAGTTGCCTGGGGAGCTGTTTTTT | CASSMQLPGELFF
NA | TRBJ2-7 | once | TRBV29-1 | TGCAGCGTTTGGCAGAACGAGCAGTACTTC | CSVWQNEQYF
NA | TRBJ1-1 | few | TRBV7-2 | TGTGCCAGCAGCTTAGCTTTGGGGCAGGGGTTGGCTGAAGCTTTCTTT | CASSLALGQGLAEAFF
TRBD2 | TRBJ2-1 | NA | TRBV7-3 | TGTGCCAGCAGCCCCACTAGCGGGAAAGACAATGAGCAGTTCTTC | CASSPTSGKDNEQFF
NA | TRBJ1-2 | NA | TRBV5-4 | TGTGCCAGCAGCTTGGGTTTGGACACGGAGTATGGCTACACCTTC | CASSLGLDTEYGYTF
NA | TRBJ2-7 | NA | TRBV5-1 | TGCGCCAGCAGCTACGCCGAGCTAATCTCCTACGAGCAGTACTTC | CASSYAELISYEQYF